This T cell receptor beta chain was sequenced for a study of blood T cells in healthy people across ages. Study-level findings and limits: A strong correlation between TCR beta diversity and naive T cell percentage was seen. With age, beta diversity per million T cells declined roughly linearly, significantly by 40.

PCR was performed a second time for about 7 to 11 cycles using a sample-barcoded 5' primer and a J-beta primer mix. A 12-random-nucleotide template-switch adaptor tagged each cDNA molecule. Every individual sample yielded 2.5 million or more paired-end reads (each containing CDR3). TCRdb fed the 5' RACE reads into MiXCR, producing one record per CDR3 protein. The sample gives roughly 2 million distinct CDR3 sequences, around half of which show up once; less than 2.5% is in the top ten. This clonotype was counted only a few times. Its antigen is as yet unknown. Material: blood. The sequence derives from a woman in her thirties or forties in good health.

Written as DNA, the CDR3 is TGTGCCAGCAGCACGACTAGCGGGGGGTCCCAAGAGACCCAGTACTTC. It specifies CASSTTSGGSQETQYF. V and J are TRBV4-2 and TRBJ2-5; 13 nucleotides align to TRBD2. The length of the CDR3 is 16 residues. Germline values: CDR1 LGHNA, CDR2 YNFKEQ. V trimming: 5 bases; J trimming: 1 base; junction bases outside the gene matches: 4.